Each of the 17 T cell receptor beta chains below was sequenced from the same sample in a study of cytomegalovirus exposure and HLA in healthy donors. PCR used 60 Vbeta primers and 13 Jbeta primers. Sequenced by immunoSEQ multiplex PCR; TCRdb stores in-frame clones only, minus some. The sample consists of over 150,000 clones, around 80% of them appearing once. Source material: PBMCs. The receptors originated from a male donor in good health and CMV-seronegative.

The chain carries TRBV27 and TRBJ1-5, with 7 bases matching TRBD1. The CDR3 has 18 amino acids. From germline, CDR1 is MNHEY and CDR2 SMNVEV (reference sequence). V lost 6 bases, J lost 0 bases, and 14 bases stayed unmatched. The CDR3 is CASRRHFETGDSNQPQHF. CDR3 nucleotide sequence: TGTGCCAGCAGGAGACATTTCGAAACAGGGGATAGCAATCAGCCCCAGCATTTT.

The gene calls are TRBV15 and TRBJ2-5; 8 bases fit TRBD2. The CDR3 spans 14 residues. Trimming removed 7 bases from V and 0 bases from J; junction bases left unmatched: 4. The germline CDR1 and CDR2 sequences are LNHNV and YYDKDF (reference sequence). CDR3 amino acids: CATTDGGDQETQYF. CDR3 DNA sequence: TGTGCCACCACCGACGGGGGGGACCAAGAGACCCAGTACTTC.

This sequence joins TRBV6-6 and TRBJ1-1; D ambiguous. The germline V and J ends were trimmed by 2 bases and 1 base, with 8 bases remaining between them. The germline V gene has CDR1 MNHNY and CDR2 SVGAGI (reference sequence). The CDR3 sequence is 14 residues long. The DNA of the CDR3 is TGTGCCAGCAGTTACCCGAGGCCGAACACTGAAGCTTTCTTT. It codes for CASSYPRPNTEAFF.

The rearrangement joins TRBV5-1 to TRBJ1-1; D is possibly TRBD1 (6 bases). V was clipped by 5 bases and J by 3 bases, with 17 bases between them. CDR3 length equals 15 residues. Looked up from germline, CDR1 is SGHRS and CDR2 is YFSETQ. Here the CDR3 DNA reads TGCGCCAGCAGTCACACCTTCGAGGGGGACACTGAAGCTTTCTTT. This codes for CASSHTFEGDTEAFF.

J is TRBJ2-5 and V is TRBV11-2; 8 bases fit TRBD2. CDR3 size: 17 residues. In germline, CDR1 is SGHAT, CDR2 FQNNGV. The V segment lost 5 bases and the J segment 5 bases; nucleotides outside the gene matches: 16. The CDR3 nucleotides read TGTGCCAGCAGCCAAAGGTGGACTAGCTCAGGAACCGAGACCCAGTACTTC. It is translated as CASSQRWTSSGTETQYF.

The chain carries TRBV30 and TRBJ1-6; no clear D gene. The CDR3 has 11 residues. Germline CDR1 is GTSNPN and CDR2 is SVGIG (reference sequence). Trimming stripped 3 bases from V and 10 bases from J, with 7 bases between. CDR3 bases: TGTGCCTGGAGCTCAGTGTCACCCCTCCACTTT. Translating gives CAWSSVSPLHF.

The J gene is TRBJ1-3, the V gene TRBV7-7; a possible D gene is TRBD1 (5 bases). The CDR3 is 15 residues long. V was trimmed by 1 base and J by 2 bases, leaving 9 bases between them. Per the germline V gene, CDR1 is SSHAT and CDR2 is FNYEAQ (reference sequence). The chain's CDR3 is CASSLDGRAGNTIYF. The CDR3 coding sequence is TGTGCCAGCAGCTTAGATGGCAGGGCTGGAAACACCATATATTTT. Filled out from reference TRBV7-7 and TRBJ1-3, the complete variable domain reads GAGVSQSPRYKVTKRGQDVTLRCDPISSHATLYWYQQALGQGPEFLTYFNYEAQPDKSGLPSDRFSAERPEGSISTLTIQRTEQRDSAMYRCASSLDGRAGNTIYFGEGSWLTVV.

The rearrangement links TRBV30 to TRBJ1-1; D might be TRBD1 (6 bases). Trimming took 4 bases from V and 4 from J, leaving 19 bases between them. Germline values: CDR1 GTSNPN, CDR2 SVGIG (reference sequence). The CDR3 runs 15 residues. The CDR3 nucleotides read TGTGCCTGGACGCCATATATTTCAGGGGTCACTGAAGCTTTCTTT. Translating gives CAWTPYISGVTEAFF. Complete variable domain (other parts from reference TRBV30 and TRBJ1-1): SQTIHQWPATLVQPVGSPLSLECTVEGTSNPNLYWYRQAAGRGLQLLFYSVGIGQISSEVPQNLSASRPQDRQFILSSKKLLLSDSGFYLCAWTPYISGVTEAFFGQGTRLTVV.

The chain combines TRBV7-7 with TRBJ2-1; maybe TRBD2 (5 bases). The CDR3 contains 13 residues. Germline V CDR1 and CDR2: SSHAT, FNYEAQ (reference sequence). V lost 3 bases and J 4 bases, leaving 7 bases between the germline ends. CDR3 nucleotides: TGTGCCAGCAGCTTGGGGAGTTACAATGAGCAGTTCTTC. Protein: CASSLGSYNEQFF.

This chain links TRBV5-1 with TRBJ1-4, with D possibly matching TRBD1 (5 bases). The CDR3 has 14 residues. V lost 0 bases to trimming and J lost 6 bases, with 9 bases between them. The germline gives CDR1 SGHRS, CDR2 YFSETQ. The CDR3 DNA sequence: TGCGCCAGCAGCTTGGTGGGAGGGGATGAAAAACTGTTTTTT. It translates to CASSLVGGDEKLFF.

Worth noting for this clone: A junction end diverges from the germline sequence, so it may reflect a read error. V usage is TRBV5-4 and J usage is TRBJ2-3; 8 nucleotides align to TRBD2. CDR3 size: 15 residues. Germline CDR1 is SGHNT and CDR2 is YYREEE (reference sequence). The CDR3 coding sequence is TGTGCCAGCAGCTTGGTAGCGGGGCGCACAGATATGCAGTATTTT. This translates into CASSLVAGRTDMQYF. The variable domain in full, with the rest retrieved from reference TRBV5-4 and TRBJ2-3, is ETGVTQSPTHLIKTRGQQVTLRCSSQSGHNTVSWYQQALGQGPQFIFQYYREEENGRGNFPPRFSGLQFPNYSSELNVNALELDDSALYLCASSLVAGRTDMQYFGPGTRLTVL.

Concerning this clone: Relative to the germline gene, one junction end is altered; a read error may explain this. This chain connects TRBV7-9 to TRBJ2-6, with a tentative D call TRBD1 (5 bases). CDR1 is SEHNR and CDR2 is FQNEAQ in the germline V gene (reference sequence). This CDR3 has 15 amino acids. The CDR3 spells CASSLRTDGANGLTF. The CDR3 nucleotides are TGTGCCAGCAGCTTAAGAACAGATGGGGCCAACGGCCTGACTTTC.

This chain connects TRBV10-3 to TRBJ2-7; tentatively, D is TRBD2 (6 bases). Germline V CDR1 and CDR2: ENHRY, SYGVKD. V lost 7 bases and J lost 11, with 15 bases in between. The CDR3 is 11 amino acids. This CDR3 is CAITGGKGKYF. The CDR3 DNA sequence: TGTGCCATCACCGGAGGGAAGGGGAAGTACTTC.

The J gene is TRBJ2-7, the V gene TRBV10-3; TRBD1 agrees at 9 bases. CDR3 length equals 13 residues. V trimming: 8 bases; J trimming: 5 bases; junction bases outside the gene matches: 7. Germline CDR1 reads ENHRY; CDR2 reads SYGVKD. Here the CDR3 reads CAIGRTGVDEQYF. The CDR3 DNA reads as TGTGCCATCGGTAGGACAGGGGTCGACGAGCAGTACTTC.

The V gene is TRBV18, the J gene TRBJ2-2; D is unresolved. This CDR3 has 15 residues. V lost 0 bases and J 0 bases, leaving 5 bases between the germline ends. Germline lookup yields CDR1 KGHSH and CDR2 LQKENI. CDR3 nucleotides: TGTGCCAGCTCACCACCCCTCTCGAACACCGGGGAGCTGTTTTTT. Protein sequence: CASSPPLSNTGELFF.

The genes are TRBV30 and TRBJ2-7; D might be TRBD1 (6 bases). The germline CDR1 and CDR2 sequences are GTSNPN and SVGIG (reference sequence). V lost 0 bases and J 3 bases, leaving 12 bases between the germline ends. CDR3 length equals 14 residues. CDR3 nucleotides: TGTGCCTGGAGTGTAGAGCGCAGGGGCTACGAGCAGTACTTC. This gives the protein CAWSVERRGYEQYF.

V gene TRBV19 combines with J gene TRBJ2-6, with TRBD1 as a possible D gene (6 bases). V lost 5 bases and J 0 bases, leaving 14 bases between the germline ends. The CDR3 runs to 17 residues. CDR1 is LNHDA, CDR2 SQIVND, per germline (reference sequence). CDR3 nucleotide sequence: TGTGCCAGTAGTTCCGACAGGAGAATCTCTGGGGCCAACGTCCTGACTTTC. Its protein product is CASSSDRRISGANVLTF.